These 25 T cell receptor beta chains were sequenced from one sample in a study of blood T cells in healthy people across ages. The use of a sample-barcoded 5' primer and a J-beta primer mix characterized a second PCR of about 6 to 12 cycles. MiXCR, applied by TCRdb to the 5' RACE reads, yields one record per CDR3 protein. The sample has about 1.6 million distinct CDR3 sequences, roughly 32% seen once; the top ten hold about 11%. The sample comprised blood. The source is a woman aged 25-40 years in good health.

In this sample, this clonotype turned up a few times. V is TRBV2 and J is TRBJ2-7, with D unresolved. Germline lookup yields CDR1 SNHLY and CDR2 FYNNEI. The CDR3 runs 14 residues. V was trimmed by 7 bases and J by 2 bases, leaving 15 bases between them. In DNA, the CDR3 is TGTGCCAGCAAGACCGAACCACAAACCTACGAGCAGTACTTC. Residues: CASKTEPQTYEQYF.

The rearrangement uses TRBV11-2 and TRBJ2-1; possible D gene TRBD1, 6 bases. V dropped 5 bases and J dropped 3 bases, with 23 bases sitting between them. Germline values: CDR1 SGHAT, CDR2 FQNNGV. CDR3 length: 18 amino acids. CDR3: CASSAVTEQGPLYNEQFF. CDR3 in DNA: TGTGCCAGCAGCGCGGTTACGGAGCAGGGGCCCCTCTACAATGAGCAGTTCTTC.

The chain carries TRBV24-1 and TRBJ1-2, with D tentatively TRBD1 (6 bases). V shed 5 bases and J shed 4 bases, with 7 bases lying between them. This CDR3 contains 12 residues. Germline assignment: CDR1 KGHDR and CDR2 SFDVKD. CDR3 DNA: TGTGCCACCAGTGGGGACACCTATGGCTACACCTTC. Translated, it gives CATSGDTYGYTF.

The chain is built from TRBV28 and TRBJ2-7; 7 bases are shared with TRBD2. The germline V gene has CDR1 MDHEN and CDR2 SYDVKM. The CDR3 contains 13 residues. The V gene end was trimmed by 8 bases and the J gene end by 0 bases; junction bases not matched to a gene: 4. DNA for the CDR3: TGTGCCAGCTGGGGGGGAAACTCCTACGAGCAGTACTTC. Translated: CASWGGNSYEQYF.

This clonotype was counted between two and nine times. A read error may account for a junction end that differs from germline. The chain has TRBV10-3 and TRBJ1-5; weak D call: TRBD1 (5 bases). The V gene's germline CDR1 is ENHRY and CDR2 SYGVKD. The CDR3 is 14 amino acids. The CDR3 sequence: CAISKGTENQPQHF. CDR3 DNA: TGTGCCATCAGTAAGGGGACGGAAAATCAACCCCAGCATTTT.

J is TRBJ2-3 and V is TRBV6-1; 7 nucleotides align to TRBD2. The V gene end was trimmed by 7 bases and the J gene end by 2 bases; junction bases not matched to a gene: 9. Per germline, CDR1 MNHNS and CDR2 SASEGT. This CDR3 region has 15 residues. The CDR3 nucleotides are TGTGCCAGCAACAACGGGGGGAGGGTCACAGATACGCAGTATTTT. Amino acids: CASNNGGRVTDTQYF.

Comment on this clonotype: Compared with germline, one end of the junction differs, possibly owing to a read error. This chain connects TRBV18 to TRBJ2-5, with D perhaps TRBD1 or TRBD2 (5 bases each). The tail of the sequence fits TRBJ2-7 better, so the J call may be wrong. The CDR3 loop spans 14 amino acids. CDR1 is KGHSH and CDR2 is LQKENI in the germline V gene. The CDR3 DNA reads TGTACCAGCTCTCCGACCGGGACCCTTGACGAGCAGTACTTC. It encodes CTSSPTGTLDEQYF.

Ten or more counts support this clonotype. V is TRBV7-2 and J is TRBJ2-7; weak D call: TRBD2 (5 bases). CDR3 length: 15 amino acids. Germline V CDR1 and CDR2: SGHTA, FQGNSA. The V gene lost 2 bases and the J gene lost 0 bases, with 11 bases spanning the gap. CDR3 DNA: TGTGCCAGCAGCTTAAGCGGATACAGCTCCTACGAGCAGTACTTC. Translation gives CASSLSGYSSYEQYF. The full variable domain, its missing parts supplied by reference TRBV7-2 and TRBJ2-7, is GAGVSQSPSNKVTEKGKDVELRCDPISGHTALYWYRQSLGQGLEFLIYFQGNSAPDKSGLPSDRFSAERTGGSVSTLTIQRTQQEDSAVYLCASSLSGYSSYEQYFGPGTRLTVT.

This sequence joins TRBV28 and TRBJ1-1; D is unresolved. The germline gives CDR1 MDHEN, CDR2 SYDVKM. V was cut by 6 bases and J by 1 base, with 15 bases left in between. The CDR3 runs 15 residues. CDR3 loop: CASSPMAGRNTEAFF. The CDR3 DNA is TGTGCCAGCAGCCCTATGGCCGGGAGGAACACTGAAGCTTTCTTT.

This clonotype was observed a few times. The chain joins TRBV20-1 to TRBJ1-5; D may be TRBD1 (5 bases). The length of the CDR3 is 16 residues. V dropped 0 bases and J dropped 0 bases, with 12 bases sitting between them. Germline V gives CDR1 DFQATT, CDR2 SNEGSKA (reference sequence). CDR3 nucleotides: TGCAGTGCTAGAGATCCCAGGGTCGGTAGCAATCAGCCCCAGCATTTT. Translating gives CSARDPRVGSNQPQHF.

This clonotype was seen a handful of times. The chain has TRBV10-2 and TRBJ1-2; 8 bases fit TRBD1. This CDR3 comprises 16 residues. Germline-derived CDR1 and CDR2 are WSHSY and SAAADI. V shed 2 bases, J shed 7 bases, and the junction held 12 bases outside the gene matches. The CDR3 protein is CASSETTDRDLPGYTF. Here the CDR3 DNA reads TGCGCCAGCAGTGAGACTACGGACAGGGACCTCCCTGGCTACACCTTC.

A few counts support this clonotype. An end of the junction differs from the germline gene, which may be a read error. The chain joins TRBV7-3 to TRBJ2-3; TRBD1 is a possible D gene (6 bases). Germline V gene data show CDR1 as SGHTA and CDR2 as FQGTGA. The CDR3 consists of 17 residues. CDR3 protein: CAGSFSLTGSSTDTQYF. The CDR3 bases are TGTGCCGGCAGCTTCTCCCTGACAGGCTCGAGCACAGATACGCAGTATTTT.

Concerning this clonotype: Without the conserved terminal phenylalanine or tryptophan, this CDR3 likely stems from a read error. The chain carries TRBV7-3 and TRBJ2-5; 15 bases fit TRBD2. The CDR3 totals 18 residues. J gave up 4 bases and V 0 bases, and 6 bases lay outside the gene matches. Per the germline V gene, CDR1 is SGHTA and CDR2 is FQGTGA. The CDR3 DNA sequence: TGTGCCAGCAGCTTAACGGGACTAGCGGGGGGACCGGGAGAGACCCAGTACGTC. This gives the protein CASSLTGLAGGPGETQYV.

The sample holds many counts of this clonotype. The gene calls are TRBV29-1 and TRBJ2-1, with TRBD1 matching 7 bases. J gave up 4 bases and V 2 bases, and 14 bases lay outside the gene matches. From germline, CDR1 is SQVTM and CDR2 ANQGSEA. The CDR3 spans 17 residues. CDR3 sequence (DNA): TGCAGCGTTGAATGGGGGACAGACAAGTCCCCATACAATGAGCAGTTCTTC. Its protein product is CSVEWGTDKSPYNEQFF.

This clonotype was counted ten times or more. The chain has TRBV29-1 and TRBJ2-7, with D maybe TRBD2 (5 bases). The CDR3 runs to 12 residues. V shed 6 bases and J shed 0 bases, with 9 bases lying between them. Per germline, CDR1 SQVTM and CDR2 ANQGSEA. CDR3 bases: TGCAGCGTAGCCGGACTCTCCTACGAGCAGTACTTC. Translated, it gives CSVAGLSYEQYF.

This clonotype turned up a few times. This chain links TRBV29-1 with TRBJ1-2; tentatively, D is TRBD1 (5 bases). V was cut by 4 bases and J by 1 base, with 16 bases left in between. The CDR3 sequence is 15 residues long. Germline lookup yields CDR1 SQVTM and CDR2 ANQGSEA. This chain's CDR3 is CSVVRREVFNYGYTF. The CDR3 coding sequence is TGCAGCGTTGTGCGCAGGGAAGTATTTAACTATGGCTACACCTTC.

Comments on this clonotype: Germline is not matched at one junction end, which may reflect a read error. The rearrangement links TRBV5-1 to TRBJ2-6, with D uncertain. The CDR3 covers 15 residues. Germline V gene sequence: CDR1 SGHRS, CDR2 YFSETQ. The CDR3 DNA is TGCGCCAGCAGGAGCCCCAATGCTGGGACCAACGTCCTGACTTTC. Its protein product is CASRSPNAGTNVLTF. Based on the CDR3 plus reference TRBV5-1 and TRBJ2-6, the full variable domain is KAGVTQTPRYLIKTRGQQVTLSCSPISGHRSVSWYQQTPGQGLQFLFEYFSETQRNKGNFPGRFSGRQFSNSRSEMNVSTLELGDSALYLCASRSPNAGTNVLTFGAGSRLTVL.

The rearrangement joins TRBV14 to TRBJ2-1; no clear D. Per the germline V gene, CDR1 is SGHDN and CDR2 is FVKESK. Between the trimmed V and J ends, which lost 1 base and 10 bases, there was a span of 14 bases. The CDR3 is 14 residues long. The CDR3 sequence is CASSQGGRWTEQFF. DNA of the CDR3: TGTGCCAGCAGCCAAGGTGGGCGTTGGACCGAGCAGTTCTTC.

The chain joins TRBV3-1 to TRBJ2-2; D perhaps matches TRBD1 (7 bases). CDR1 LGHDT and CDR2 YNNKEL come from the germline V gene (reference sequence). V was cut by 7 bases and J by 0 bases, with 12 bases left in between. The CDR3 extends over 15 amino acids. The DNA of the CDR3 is TGTGCCAGCACCCGGGGGACAGCGAACACCGGGGAGCTGTTTTTT. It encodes CASTRGTANTGELFF.

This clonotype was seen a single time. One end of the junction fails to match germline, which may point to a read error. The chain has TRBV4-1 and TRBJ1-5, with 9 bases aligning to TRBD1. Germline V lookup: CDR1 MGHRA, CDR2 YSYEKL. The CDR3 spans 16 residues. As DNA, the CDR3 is TGCGCCAGCAGCCTAAAAACAACAGGGGGCAATCAGCCCCGGCATTTT. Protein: CASSLKTTGGNQPRHF.

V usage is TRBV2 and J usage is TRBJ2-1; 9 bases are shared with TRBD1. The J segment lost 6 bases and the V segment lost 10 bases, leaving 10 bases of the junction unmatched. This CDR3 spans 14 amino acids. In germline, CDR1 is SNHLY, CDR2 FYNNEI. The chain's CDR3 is CATLGQGLSNEQFF. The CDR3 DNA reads TGTGCCACCTTAGGACAGGGGTTAAGCAATGAGCAGTTCTTC.

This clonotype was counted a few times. CDR3 sequence: CASSPTLSGTGEDNEQFF. DNA for the CDR3: TGTGCCAGCTCACCAACCTTATCCGGGACAGGGGAGGACAATGAGCAGTTCTTC. The rearrangement uses TRBV18 and TRBJ2-1, with 10 bases aligning to TRBD1. The CDR3 consists of 18 residues. V was pared by 2 bases and J by 5 bases, with 12 bases of the junction left unmatched. The germline V gene has CDR1 KGHSH and CDR2 LQKENI. The whole variable domain, filled in from reference TRBV18 and TRBJ2-1, reads NAGVMQNPRHLVRRRGQEARLRCSPMKGHSHVYWYRQLPEEGLKFMVYLQKENIIDESGMPKERFSAEFPKEGPSILRIQQVVRGDSAAYFCASSPTLSGTGEDNEQFFGPGTRLTVL.

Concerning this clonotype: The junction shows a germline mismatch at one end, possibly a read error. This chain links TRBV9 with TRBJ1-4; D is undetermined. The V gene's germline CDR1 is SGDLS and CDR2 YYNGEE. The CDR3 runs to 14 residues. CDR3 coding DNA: TGTGCCAACAGCGTAGATGGGGATAGGGAAAAACTGTTTTTT. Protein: CANSVDGDREKLFF. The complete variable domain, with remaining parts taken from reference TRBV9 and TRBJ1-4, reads DSGVTQTPKHLITATGQRVTLRCSPRSGDLSVYWYQQSLDQGLQFLIQYYNGEERAKGNILERFSAQQFPDLHSELNLSSLELGDSALYFCANSVDGDREKLFFGSGTQLSVL.

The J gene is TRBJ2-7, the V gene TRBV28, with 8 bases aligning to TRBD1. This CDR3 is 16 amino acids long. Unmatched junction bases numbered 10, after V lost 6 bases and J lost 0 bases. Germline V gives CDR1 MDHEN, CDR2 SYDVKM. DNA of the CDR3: TGTGCCAGCAGCTCACCCGGACAGGGTTCCTCCTACGAGCAGTACTTC. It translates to CASSSPGQGSSYEQYF.

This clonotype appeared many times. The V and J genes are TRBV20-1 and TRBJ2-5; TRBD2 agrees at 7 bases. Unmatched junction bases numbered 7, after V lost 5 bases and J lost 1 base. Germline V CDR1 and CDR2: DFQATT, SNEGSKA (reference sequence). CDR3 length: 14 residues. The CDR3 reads CSAEAPSGQETQYF. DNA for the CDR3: TGCAGTGCTGAAGCCCCTAGCGGCCAAGAGACCCAGTACTTC.